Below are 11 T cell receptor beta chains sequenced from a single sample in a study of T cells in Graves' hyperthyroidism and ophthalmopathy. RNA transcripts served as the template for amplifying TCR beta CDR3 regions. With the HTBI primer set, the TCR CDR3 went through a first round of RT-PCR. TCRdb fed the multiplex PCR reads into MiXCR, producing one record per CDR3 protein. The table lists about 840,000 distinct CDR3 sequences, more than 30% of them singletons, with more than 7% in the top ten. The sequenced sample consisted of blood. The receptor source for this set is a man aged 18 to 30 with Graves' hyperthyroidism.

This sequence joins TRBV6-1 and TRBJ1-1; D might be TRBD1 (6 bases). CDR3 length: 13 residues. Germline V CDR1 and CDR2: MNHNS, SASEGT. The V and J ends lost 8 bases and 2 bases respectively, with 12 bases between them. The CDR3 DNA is TGTGCCAGCGAGGAGGGGGGAAACACTGAAGCTTTCTTT. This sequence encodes CASEEGGNTEAFF.

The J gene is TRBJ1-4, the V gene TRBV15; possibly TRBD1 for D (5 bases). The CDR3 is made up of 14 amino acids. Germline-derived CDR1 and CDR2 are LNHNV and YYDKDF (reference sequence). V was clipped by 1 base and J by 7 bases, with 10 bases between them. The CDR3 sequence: CATSRAPGTEKLFF. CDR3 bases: TGTGCCACCAGCAGAGCCCCGGGGACTGAAAAACTGTTTTTT.

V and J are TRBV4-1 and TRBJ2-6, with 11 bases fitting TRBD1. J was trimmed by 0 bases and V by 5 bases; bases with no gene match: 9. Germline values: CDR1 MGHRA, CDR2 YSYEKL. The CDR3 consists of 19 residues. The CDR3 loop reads CASSGGTGGRFSGANVLTF. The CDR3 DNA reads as TGCGCCAGCAGCGGTGGGACAGGGGGTAGATTCTCTGGGGCCAACGTCCTGACTTTC.

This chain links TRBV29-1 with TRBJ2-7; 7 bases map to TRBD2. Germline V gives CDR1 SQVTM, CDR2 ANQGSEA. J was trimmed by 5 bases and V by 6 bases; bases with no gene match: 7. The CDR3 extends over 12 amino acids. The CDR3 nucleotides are TGCAGCGTGCAGGGCGGGAGAGACGAGCAGTACTTC. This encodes CSVQGGRDEQYF.

In DNA form, the CDR3 reads TGTGCCAGCAGTGCCGGCGCGAGGGAGGCTCAGCCCCAGCATTTT. The encoded protein is CASSAGAREAQPQHF. V gene TRBV12-3 or TRBV12-4 combines with J gene TRBJ1-5; D gene unclear. The CDR3 contains 15 residues. Trimming cost V 5 bases and J 6 bases, with 17 bases left between them.

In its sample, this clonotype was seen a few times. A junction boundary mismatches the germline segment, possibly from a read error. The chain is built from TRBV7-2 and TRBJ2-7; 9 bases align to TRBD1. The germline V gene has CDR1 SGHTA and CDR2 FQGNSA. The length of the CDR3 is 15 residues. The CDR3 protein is CASSTKDRGGYEQYF. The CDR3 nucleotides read TGCGCCAGCAGTACGAAGGACAGGGGAGGTTACGAGCAGTACTTC.

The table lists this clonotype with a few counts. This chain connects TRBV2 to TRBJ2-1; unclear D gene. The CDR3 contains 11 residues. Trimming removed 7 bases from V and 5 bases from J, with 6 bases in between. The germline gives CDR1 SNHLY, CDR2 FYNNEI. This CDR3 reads CASTRDNEQFF. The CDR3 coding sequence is TGTGCCAGCACACGCGACAATGAGCAGTTCTTC.

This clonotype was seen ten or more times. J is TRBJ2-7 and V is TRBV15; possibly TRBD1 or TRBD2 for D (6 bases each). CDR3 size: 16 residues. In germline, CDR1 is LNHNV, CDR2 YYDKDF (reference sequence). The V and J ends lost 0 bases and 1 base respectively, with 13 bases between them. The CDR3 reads CATSRDRGTLSYEQYF. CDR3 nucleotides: TGTGCCACCAGCAGAGACCGCGGGACACTTTCCTACGAGCAGTACTTC.

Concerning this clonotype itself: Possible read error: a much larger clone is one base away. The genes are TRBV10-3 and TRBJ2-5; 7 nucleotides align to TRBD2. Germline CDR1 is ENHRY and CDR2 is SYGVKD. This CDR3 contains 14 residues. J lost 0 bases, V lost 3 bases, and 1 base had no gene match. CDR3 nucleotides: TGTGCCATCAGTGATGGACTAGACCAAGAGACCCAGTACTTC. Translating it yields CAISDGLDQETQYF.

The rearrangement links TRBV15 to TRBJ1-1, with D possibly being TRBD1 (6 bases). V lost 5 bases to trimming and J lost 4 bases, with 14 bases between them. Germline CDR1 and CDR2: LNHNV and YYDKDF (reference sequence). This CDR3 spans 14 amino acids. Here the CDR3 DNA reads TGTGCCACCAGCCCGAAGGGGGGGTTCACTGAAGCTTTCTTT. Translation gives CATSPKGGFTEAFF. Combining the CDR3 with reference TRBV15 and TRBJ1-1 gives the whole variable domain DAMVIQNPRYQVTQFGKPVTLSCSQTLNHNVMYWYQQKSSQAPKLLFHYYDKDFNNEADTPDNFQSRRPNTSFCFLDIRSPGLGDTAMYLCATSPKGGFTEAFFGQGTRLTVV.

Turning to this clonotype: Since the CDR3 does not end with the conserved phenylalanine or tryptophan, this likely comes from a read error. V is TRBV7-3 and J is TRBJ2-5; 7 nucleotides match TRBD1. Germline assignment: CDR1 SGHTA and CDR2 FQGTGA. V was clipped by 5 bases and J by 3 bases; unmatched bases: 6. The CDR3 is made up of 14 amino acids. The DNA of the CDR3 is TGTGCCAGCAGCCCACAGGGGACGGAAGAGACCCAGTACCTC. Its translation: CASSPQGTEETQYL.